This T cell receptor (beta chain) was retrieved from a study of CD8+CD57+ T cells in acquired aplastic anemia. Overall study context: Each DNA sample taken from sorted CD4+ and CD8+ cells came to 3 to 4 ug on average. Reads per healthy sample averaged approximately 10 million (CD4+) and some 11 million (CD8+).

This CDR3 region has 14 residues. Germline V gene lookup returns CDR1 MNHEY and CDR2 SMNVEV (reference sequence). V trimming: 2 bases; J trimming: 3 bases; junction bases outside the gene matches: 3. CDR3 and TCR beta VDJ profiling relied on genomic DNA as the template. One entry per CDR3 protein, called by TCRdb with MiXCR from the reads. The profile shows approximately 99,000 distinct CDR3 sequences, around half of them singletons. The genes are TRBV27 and TRBJ2-7; 8 bases fit TRBD1. The sample consisted of sorted CD4+, CD8+, or CD8+CD57+ T cells (not recorded which) from PBMCs. The TCR originated in a human donor in good health, serving as a control. Written as DNA, the CDR3 is TGTGCCAGCAGTTTAGGGACAGGTGTCTACGAGCAGTACTTC. Protein sequence: CASSLGTGVYEQYF.